The 17 T cell receptor beta chains given below trace back to one sample, sequenced in a study of CD8+CD57+ T cells in acquired aplastic anemia. Genomic DNA was employed as the template in profiling TCR beta VDJ and CDR3. Each CDR3 protein is one row after TCRdb ran MiXCR on the reads. Of 150,000 to 200,000 distinct CDR3 sequences in the sample, 45% to 55% are singletons; the top ten hold about 1%. For sequencing, patients were chosen who had shown expansion of CD8+CD57+ cells by flow cytometry. The sequenced material came from sorted CD4+, CD8+, or CD8+CD57+ T cells (not recorded which) from PBMCs. Receptors were obtained from a human donor with aplastic anemia.

V gene TRBV6-4 combines with J gene TRBJ1-1; D is unresolved. The germline gives CDR1 MRHNA, CDR2 SNTAGT. V dropped 3 bases and J dropped 7 bases, with 12 bases sitting between them. This CDR3 contains 13 residues. The CDR3 nucleotides are TGTGCCAGCAGTGAAGGGAGTGAGGATGAAGCTTTCTTT. This sequence encodes CASSEGSEDEAFF.

The chain links TRBV24-1 to TRBJ2-1; TRBD2 agrees at 8 bases. The germline CDR1 and CDR2 sequences are KGHDR and SFDVKD. J gave up 7 bases and V 4 bases, and 8 bases lay outside the gene matches. The CDR3 extends over 15 amino acids. For the CDR3, the DNA is TGTGCCACCAGTGACTCGGGGGGGTACGGTAATGAGCAGTTCTTC. This translates into CATSDSGGYGNEQFF.

V gene TRBV18 combines with J gene TRBJ1-2, with a tentative D call TRBD1 (6 bases). V gave up 0 bases and J gave up 8 bases, with 13 bases separating them. CDR3 length: 14 amino acids. The V gene's germline CDR1 is KGHSH and CDR2 LQKENI. In DNA form, the CDR3 reads TGTGCCAGCTCACCACCGTTGTCAGGGGTGGGCTACACCTTC. Encoded protein: CASSPPLSGVGYTF.

To note about this clonotype: A much larger clone lies one base from this, so it may be a read error. The V call is TRBV5-1, the J call TRBJ1-2; possible D gene TRBD1, 6 bases. This CDR3 has 13 residues. Germline V gene lookup returns CDR1 SGHRS and CDR2 YFSETQ. This CDR3 is CASSSDSFRGCTF. The CDR3 DNA reads as TGCGCCAGCAGCTCGGACAGCTTTCGGGGCTGCACCTTC.

The chain joins TRBV10-3 to TRBJ2-1; the D is unclear. With 5 bases removed from V and 5 bases from J, the gap between germline ends came to 13 bases. This CDR3 is built from 14 residues. CDR1 ENHRY and CDR2 SYGVKD come from the germline V gene. This CDR3 reads CAISLRVGDNEQFF. The CDR3 DNA sequence: TGTGCCATCAGTCTACGGGTCGGCGACAATGAGCAGTTCTTC.

This clonotype was seen ten or more times. The J gene is TRBJ1-1, the V gene TRBV6-2 or TRBV6-3; D call uncertain. This CDR3 has 12 residues. V lost 8 bases, J lost 1 base, and 8 bases lay in between. Looked up from germline, CDR1 is MNHEY and CDR2 is SVGEGT. The CDR3: CASRPGNTEAFF. The CDR3 region has the DNA TGTGCCAGCCGGCCAGGGAACACTGAAGCTTTCTTT.

This clonotype was recorded at least ten times. The rearrangement joins TRBV29-1 to TRBJ1-5; D possibly corresponds to TRBD1 (5 bases). CDR3 length: 15 amino acids. Germline-derived CDR1 and CDR2 are SQVTM and ANQGSEA. V was shortened by 4 bases and J by 3 bases, with 16 bases between the two germline ends. Here the CDR3 reads CSVGGGNGDNQPQHF. The DNA of the CDR3 is TGCAGCGTTGGTGGGGGGAATGGGGACAATCAGCCCCAGCATTTT. The entire variable domain, with the rest obtained from reference TRBV29-1 and TRBJ1-5, is as follows: SAVISQKPSRDICQRGTSLTIQCQVDSQVTMMFWYRQQPGQSLTLIATANQGSEATYESGFVIDKFPISRPNLTFSTLTVSNMSPEDSSIYLCSVGGGNGDNQPQHFGDGTRLSIL.

This chain joins TRBV20-1 and TRBJ1-1; TRBD1 aligns across 10 bases. The germline V gene encodes CDR1 DFQATT and CDR2 SNEGSKA (reference sequence). The CDR3 length is 14 residues. The V gene end was trimmed by 4 bases and the J gene end by 1 base; junction bases not matched to a gene: 3. For the CDR3, the DNA is TGCAGTGCTACCCGACAGGGGGCGAACACTGAAGCTTTCTTT. Protein product: CSATRQGANTEAFF.

In its sample, this clonotype was seen many times. The gene calls are TRBV9 and TRBJ2-1, with D possibly TRBD2 on 5 matching bases. The germline gives CDR1 SGDLS, CDR2 YYNGEE. Trimming pared 0 bases from V and 12 bases from J, leaving 13 bases between. The CDR3 is made up of 13 amino acids. The CDR3 sequence is CASSVGTDGGQFF. CDR3 in DNA: TGTGCCAGCAGCGTAGGGACGGACGGAGGGCAGTTCTTC.

This clonotype has a single count. The chain employs TRBV7-3 and TRBJ2-7; 12 positions match TRBD1. V was clipped by 3 bases and J by 6 bases; unmatched bases: 6. Looked up from germline, CDR1 is SGHTA and CDR2 is FQGTGA. CDR3 length equals 15 residues. The CDR3 DNA reads as TGTGCCAGCAGCTTGGGACAGGGGGCATCAAGCGAGCAGTACTTC. Translation: CASSLGQGASSEQYF.

On this clonotype itself: A much larger clonotype is one base distant, so this may be a read error. The V and J genes are TRBV6-1 and TRBJ1-2; 9 bases are shared with TRBD1. The CDR3 contains 15 residues. V shed 3 bases and J 9 bases; nucleotides not matched to a gene: 11. Germline V gives CDR1 MNHNS, CDR2 SASEGT. As DNA, the CDR3 is TGTGCCAGCAGTGAGGGGCTACAGGGGGCGTGGAGCTACACCTTC. Its protein is CASSEGLQGAWSYTF.

V gene TRBV15 combines with J gene TRBJ1-1; D is perhaps TRBD1 (5 bases). The CDR3 totals 15 residues. Trimming took off 5 bases at V and 8 bases at J, with 21 bases between the two ends. Germline-derived CDR1 and CDR2 are LNHNV and YYDKDF (reference sequence). The CDR3 DNA sequence: TGTGCCACCAGCGGGCATCTCAGGGTGGGCGCCGAAGCTTTCTTT. Its protein product is CATSGHLRVGAEAFF.

V gene TRBV10-3 combines with J gene TRBJ2-3, with no clear D. The CDR3 spans 12 residues. Germline lookup yields CDR1 ENHRY and CDR2 SYGVKD. V lost 3 bases and J lost 3, with 4 bases in between. The CDR3 coding sequence is TGTGCCATCAGTGACGGAACAGATACGCAGTATTTT. Amino acids: CAISDGTDTQYF.

Notes on this clonotype: A read error may account for a junction end that differs from germline. The rearrangement links TRBV10-2 to TRBJ2-7, with TRBD2 identical over 16 bases. The CDR3 contains 14 residues. CDR1 WSHSY and CDR2 SAAADI come from the germline V gene. CDR3 protein: CASSPGLAGGELSF. The CDR3 nucleotides are TGCGCCAGCTCTCCGGGACTAGCGGGAGGGGAGTTAAGCTTC.

The chain couples TRBV20-1 to TRBJ2-1; 7 bases match TRBD1. Looked up from germline, CDR1 is DFQATT and CDR2 is SNEGSKA (reference sequence). There are 14 residues in the CDR3. Trimming cost V 4 bases and J 2 bases; bases outside gene matches: 5. In nucleotides, the CDR3 is TGCAGTGCTACCGACAGGGTAGCCTACAATGAGCAGTTCTTC. Protein sequence: CSATDRVAYNEQFF.

This clonotype was counted ten times or more. The V call is TRBV6-1, the J call TRBJ1-2; D is uncertain. The germline gives CDR1 MNHNS, CDR2 SASEGT. V shed 6 bases and J shed 2 bases, with 13 bases lying between them. The CDR3 contains 14 residues. This chain's CDR3 is CASRPLVANYGYTF. The CDR3 DNA is TGTGCCAGCAGGCCGTTAGTGGCAAACTATGGCTACACCTTC.

This clonotype occurred many times. The chain has TRBV19 and TRBJ1-3; 7 bases are a match to TRBD1. The ends lost 5 bases at V and 5 bases at J; junction bases unmatched: 6. Germline loops: CDR1 LNHDA, CDR2 SQIVND (reference sequence). CDR3 length: 14 residues. CDR3 sequence reads: CASSAQTGRNTIYF. The CDR3 DNA reads TGTGCCAGTAGTGCCCAGACAGGGAGAAACACCATATATTTT.